One and the same sample provided the 20 T cell receptor beta chains below, sequenced in a study of response to subunit inactivated influenza vaccine. TCRdb processed the RT-PCR reads anew with MiXCR; each CDR3 protein has one entry. In the table there are over 650,000 distinct CDR3 sequences, about a fifth of which are singletons. The specimen was PBMCs from blood, collected roughly 5 days after vaccination. These receptors came from a man in his forties or fifties who received an inactivated influenza vaccine.

Many counts were recorded for this clonotype. This chain uses TRBV7-9 with TRBJ2-2, with D uncertain. The CDR3 length is 14 residues. V gave up 2 bases and J gave up 3 bases, with 7 bases separating them. Germline V gene lookup returns CDR1 SEHNR and CDR2 FQNEAQ (reference sequence). This CDR3 reads CASSLLVDTGELFF. The CDR3, as DNA: TGTGCCAGCAGCTTACTAGTCGACACCGGGGAGCTGTTTTTT.

This clonotype occurred a few times. The chain employs TRBV10-3 and TRBJ2-1; 8 bases map to TRBD2. CDR1 is ENHRY and CDR2 is SYGVKD in the germline V gene. V was pared by 0 bases and J by 3 bases, with 4 bases of the junction left unmatched. This CDR3 region has 16 residues. CDR3 coding DNA: TGTGCCATCAGTGAGTCTCACAGCGGGAGCTACAATGAGCAGTTCTTC. This codes for CAISESHSGSYNEQFF.

On this clonotype: An end of the junction differs from the germline gene, which may be a read error. The chain combines TRBV20-1 with TRBJ2-7, with unresolved D. There are 12 residues in the CDR3. CDR1 is DFQATT and CDR2 is SNEGSKA in the germline V gene (reference sequence). The CDR3 sequence is CSPSLGGYEQYF. The CDR3 DNA reads TGCAGTCCTAGTCTCGGCGGCTACGAGCAGTACTTC.

This CDR3 is CASSQTRNYGYTF. The CDR3 DNA follows: TGTGCCAGCAGTCAGACCCGAAACTATGGCTACACCTTC. The rearrangement joins TRBV6-1 to TRBJ1-2; no definite D call. CDR3 length equals 13 residues. Germline V gene lookup returns CDR1 MNHNS and CDR2 SASEGT. Trimming took 5 bases from V and 2 from J, leaving 9 bases between them.

Only a few counts were recorded for this clonotype. The V gene is TRBV20-1, the J gene TRBJ1-3; weak D call: TRBD1 (5 bases). CDR1 DFQATT and CDR2 SNEGSKA come from the germline V gene (reference sequence). Deletions cut 1 base from V and 1 base from J, with 11 bases between. The CDR3 has 15 residues. CDR3 sequence reads: CSARVGRKSGNTIYF. The CDR3 DNA sequence: TGCAGTGCTAGAGTGGGACGGAAATCTGGAAACACCATATATTTT.

This clonotype was seen just once. V gene TRBV7-9 combines with J gene TRBJ1-1, with D perhaps TRBD1 (5 bases). The germline V and J ends were trimmed by 4 bases and 12 bases, with 27 bases remaining between them. CDR1 and CDR2 (germline): SEHNR, FQNEAQ (reference sequence). The CDR3 runs to 16 residues. The CDR3 region is CASSSEHAGSETGSFF. For the CDR3, the DNA is TGTGCCAGCAGCTCAGAACACGCAGGGTCGGAAACGGGGTCTTTCTTT.

This rearrangement joins TRBV20-1 to TRBJ2-1, with TRBD2 matching 12 bases. This CDR3 spans 16 amino acids. The V segment lost 3 bases and the J segment 8 bases; nucleotides outside the gene matches: 11. CDR1 is DFQATT, CDR2 SNEGSKA, per germline (reference sequence). CDR3 protein: CSARGGRLAGADEQFF. The CDR3 DNA follows: TGCAGTGCTAGGGGGGGTAGACTAGCGGGAGCCGATGAGCAGTTCTTC.

The gene calls are TRBV6-5 and TRBJ2-7, with D perhaps matching TRBD1 or TRBD2 (6 bases each). This CDR3 comprises 17 residues. Trimming removed 0 bases from V and 3 bases from J, with 18 bases in between. Germline CDR1 MNHEY, CDR2 SVGAGI. The CDR3 is CASSYSSPGARGYEQYF. The CDR3, as DNA: TGTGCCAGCAGTTACTCGTCACCGGGGGCCAGGGGCTACGAGCAGTACTTC.

The genes are TRBV28 and TRBJ2-7, with D hard to call. This CDR3 is 14 amino acids long. Germline-derived CDR1 and CDR2 are MDHEN and SYDVKM. V lost 6 bases and J lost 3, with 15 bases in between. CDR3 in DNA: TGTGCCAGCAGCCAGGACGGGCGATACTACGAGCAGTACTTC. The encoded protein is CASSQDGRYYEQYF.

J is TRBJ1-6 and V is TRBV6-5; D is undetermined. From germline, CDR1 is MNHEY and CDR2 SVGAGI. V gave up 7 bases and J gave up 12 bases, with 13 bases separating them. This CDR3 contains 12 residues. The CDR3 nucleotides are TGTGCCAGCATGGCTAACACGGGACCCCTCCACTTT. This translates into CASMANTGPLHF.

V is TRBV20-1 and J is TRBJ2-1, with D tentatively TRBD2 (7 bases). V shed 7 bases and J shed 1 base, with 11 bases lying between them. Germline V gene sequence: CDR1 DFQATT, CDR2 SNEGSKA (reference sequence). The CDR3 runs to 13 residues. The CDR3 nucleotides are TGCAGTGGGGGGGGCCATTCCTACAATGAGCAGTTCTTC. Translating gives CSGGGHSYNEQFF.

This sequence joins TRBV11-2 and TRBJ2-2, with D possibly being TRBD1 (5 bases). The CDR3 is 15 amino acids. Trimming shortened V by 0 bases and J by 4 bases, and 9 bases separated the two germline ends. In germline, CDR1 is SGHAT, CDR2 FQNNGV. The chain's CDR3 is CASSLDRASTGELFF. In nucleotides, the CDR3 is TGTGCCAGCAGCTTAGACAGGGCGAGCACCGGGGAGCTGTTTTTT.

Only a few counts were recorded for this clonotype. The chain has TRBV5-1 and TRBJ2-5; 7 positions match TRBD2. V was clipped by 0 bases and J by 5 bases; unmatched bases: 7. The CDR3 runs 15 residues. CDR1 and CDR2 from the germline V gene are SGHRS and YFSETQ. For the CDR3, the DNA is TGCGCCAGCAGCTTGGCGACTAGCTGGGGCGAGACCCAGTACTTC. Amino acids: CASSLATSWGETQYF. The complete variable domain, with remaining parts taken from reference TRBV5-1 and TRBJ2-5, reads KAGVTQTPRYLIKTRGQQVTLSCSPISGHRSVSWYQQTPGQGLQFLFEYFSETQRNKGNFPGRFSGRQFSNSRSEMNVSTLELGDSALYLCASSLATSWGETQYFGPGTRLLVL.

This clonotype occurred a few times. This rearrangement joins TRBV20-1 to TRBJ2-7; tentatively, D is TRBD1 (5 bases). The V and J ends lost 3 bases and 3 bases respectively, with 12 bases between them. CDR3 length: 13 residues. Germline V CDR1 and CDR2: DFQATT, SNEGSKA (reference sequence). The DNA of the CDR3 is TGCAGTGCTAGTTTGCAGGGTGTCTACGAGCAGTACTTC. The encoded protein is CSASLQGVYEQYF.

In its sample, this clonotype was seen a few times. This rearrangement joins TRBV5-1 to TRBJ2-7; D is possibly TRBD2 (5 bases). The CDR3 length is 13 residues. The V end lost 4 bases, the J end lost 5 bases, and 13 bases lay between the germline ends. Per the germline V gene, CDR1 is SGHRS and CDR2 is YFSETQ. CDR3 in DNA: TGCGCCAGCAGCCCTCCCGGGGTTAACGAGCAGTACTTC. Translating gives CASSPPGVNEQYF.

The CDR3 is CASSPLPANNEQFF. In DNA form, the CDR3 reads TGTGCCAGCAGCCCCCTACCAGCTAACAATGAGCAGTTCTTC. This chain joins TRBV27 and TRBJ2-1, with D unclear. Trimming left V 6 bases short and J 5 bases short, with 14 bases between. Looked up from germline, CDR1 is MNHEY and CDR2 is SMNVEV (reference sequence). The CDR3 has 14 residues.

In its sample, this clonotype was seen a few times. CDR3 nucleotide sequence: TGTGCCAGCGCAGGCGGGTCCGGTCTAGATACGCAGTATTTT. Encoded protein: CASAGGSGLDTQYF. The J gene is TRBJ2-3, the V gene TRBV7-3, with D tentatively TRBD2 (5 bases). V was cut by 8 bases and J by 5 bases, with 17 bases left in between. This CDR3 has 14 residues. Germline values: CDR1 SGHTA, CDR2 FQGTGA. Filled out from reference TRBV7-3 and TRBJ2-3, the complete variable domain reads GAGVSQTPSNKVTEKGKYVELRCDPISGHTALYWYRQSLGQGPEFLIYFQGTGAADDSGLPNDRFFAVRPEGSVSTLKIQRTERGDSAVYLCASAGGSGLDTQYFGPGTRLTVL.

This sequence joins TRBV12-3 or TRBV12-4 and TRBJ2-5, with D perhaps given as TRBD1 or TRBD2 (7 bases each). The ends were cut back, 4 bases at V and 5 bases at J, with 23 bases in the middle. This CDR3 comprises 17 residues. The CDR3 coding sequence is TGTGCCAGCAGTTCCCGGGGACTACAGGGGATACGGGAGACCCAGTACTTC. Protein sequence: CASSSRGLQGIRETQYF.

The V call is TRBV11-2, the J call TRBJ2-2, with 7 bases identical to TRBD2. Germline CDR1 and CDR2: SGHAT and FQNNGV. The J segment lost 6 bases and the V segment lost 4 bases, leaving 5 bases of the junction unmatched. The CDR3 totals 14 residues. The CDR3 sequence is CASSSKGRAGELFF. In DNA, the CDR3 is TGTGCCAGCAGCTCGAAGGGGAGGGCCGGGGAGCTGTTTTTT.

This clonotype was seen more than once but under ten times. The chain links TRBV12-3 or TRBV12-4 to TRBJ1-1; TRBD1 is a possible D gene (5 bases). The CDR3 totals 13 residues. V dropped 2 bases and J dropped 6 bases, with 10 bases sitting between them. As DNA, the CDR3 is TGTGCCAGCAGTTTAACAGGTAACGCTGAAGCTTTCTTT. As protein: CASSLTGNAEAFF.